These 30 T cell receptor beta chains were sequenced from one sample in a study of T-cell reconstitution after alpha-beta-depleted transplantation in children. This sample's TCRbeta library carried unique molecular identifier barcodes. TCRdb analysed the PCR reads with MiXCR anew, one entry per CDR3 protein. The sample lists approximately 500,000 distinct CDR3 sequences, about 10% seen once, with 2% to 2.5% in the top ten. Source: PBMCs, taken before TCRalphabeta/CD19-depleted stem cell transplant. The origin of the receptors is a child aged 2 to 10 with inherited bone marrow failure, due to receive a stem cell transplant.

This clonotype was observed many times. V gene TRBV9 combines with J gene TRBJ2-2; tentative D call: TRBD1 (7 bases). This CDR3 spans 12 amino acids. CDR1 and CDR2 from the germline V gene are SGDLS and YYNGEE. The V end was cut by 2 bases, the J end by 13 bases, with 12 bases between. The CDR3 DNA reads as TGTGCCAGCAGCGTCCAGGGGGGCGTGCTGTTTTTT. This encodes CASSVQGGVLFF.

This clonotype was counted many times. The chain combines TRBV5-1 with TRBJ2-5; 8 bases line up with TRBD2. With 3 bases clipped from V and 1 base from J, the junction kept 5 bases outside the gene matches. CDR1 and CDR2 (germline): SGHRS, YFSETQ. The CDR3 has 15 amino acids. CDR3 sequence reads: CASSWVSGIQETQYF. The CDR3 nucleotides are TGCGCCAGCAGCTGGGTTAGCGGGATCCAAGAGACCCAGTACTTC.

This clonotype was observed at least ten times. The V gene is TRBV5-1, the J gene TRBJ2-1; 12 bases map to TRBD2. The V segment lost 4 bases and the J segment 3 bases; nucleotides outside the gene matches: 5. The CDR3 has 16 residues. CDR1 SGHRS and CDR2 YFSETQ come from the germline V gene. The CDR3 protein is CASSRGLAGDYNEQFF. The CDR3 coding sequence is TGCGCCAGCAGCCGGGGACTAGCGGGCGACTACAATGAGCAGTTCTTC.

The DNA for the CDR3 is TGCAGTGCTAAGCGAACAAGGACCGGGACTAGCGGGACCGTATACAATGAGCAGTTCTTC. Protein product: CSAKRTRTGTSGTVYNEQFF. The rearrangement uses TRBV20-1 and TRBJ2-1, with 13 bases identical to TRBD2. Germline CDR1 and CDR2: DFQATT and SNEGSKA (reference sequence). CDR3 size: 20 residues. The V and J ends lost 4 bases and 4 bases, in that order; junction bases with no gene match: 19.

This clonotype came up many times. The genes are TRBV29-1 and TRBJ1-2, with 7 bases aligning to TRBD1. This CDR3 is 13 amino acids long. V gave up 2 bases and J gave up 8 bases; unmatched junction bases: 8. Germline-derived CDR1 and CDR2 are SQVTM and ANQGSEA. CDR3 in DNA: TGCAGCGTTGAAAACGGACAGGTGGGCGGCTACACCTTC. This codes for CSVENGQVGGYTF.

This clonotype was observed a handful of times. This sequence joins TRBV5-4 and TRBJ2-1, with TRBD2 identical over 8 bases. The trim removed 0 bases at V and 1 base at J, leaving 12 bases unmatched. This CDR3 has 19 amino acids. Germline V gene sequence: CDR1 SGHNT, CDR2 YYREEE (reference sequence). The chain's CDR3 is CASSLALVRREVSYNEQFF. As DNA, the CDR3 is TGTGCCAGCAGCTTGGCCCTCGTTAGGCGGGAGGTATCCTACAATGAGCAGTTCTTC. Full variable domain (rest looked up from reference TRBV5-4 and TRBJ2-1): ETGVTQSPTHLIKTRGQQVTLRCSSQSGHNTVSWYQQALGQGPQFIFQYYREEENGRGNFPPRFSGLQFPNYSSELNVNALELDDSALYLCASSLALVRREVSYNEQFFGPGTRLTVL.

This clonotype was recorded many times. The chain has TRBV4-2 and TRBJ2-5; 7 nucleotides match TRBD2. Germline trimming cut 1 base from V and 5 bases from J; bases unmatched to any gene: 7. The germline V gene encodes CDR1 LGHNA and CDR2 YNFKEQ. The length of the CDR3 is 15 residues. The CDR3 nucleotides are TGTGCCAGCAGCCAAGGGTCAAGCGGGATGGAGACCCAGTACTTC. Translated: CASSQGSSGMETQYF.

This clonotype came up many times. The V gene is TRBV4-3, the J gene TRBJ2-1; 11 bases map to TRBD2. The CDR3 covers 18 residues. The V and J ends lost 3 bases and 1 base, in that order; junction bases with no gene match: 8. Germline V gene lookup returns CDR1 LGHNA and CDR2 YSLEER. The CDR3 sequence: CASSQVIAGGPSYNEQFF. CDR3 DNA sequence: TGCGCCAGCAGCCAGGTTATAGCGGGAGGGCCGTCCTACAATGAGCAGTTCTTC.

This clonotype has a count of ten or more. The CDR3: CASKFSRETQYF. CDR3 DNA: TGCGCCAGCAAATTCAGTCGAGAGACCCAGTACTTC. This chain links TRBV5-1 with TRBJ2-5; D remains unclear. The CDR3 sequence is 12 residues long. Germline values: CDR1 SGHRS, CDR2 YFSETQ. V gave up 6 bases and J gave up 4 bases, with 10 bases separating them.

There are a few counts of this clonotype. V is TRBV7-2 and J is TRBJ2-7; D call uncertain. Per germline, CDR1 SGHTA and CDR2 FQGNSA. The CDR3 runs 13 residues. V shed 6 bases and J shed 2 bases, with 11 bases lying between them. In DNA form, the CDR3 reads TGTGCCAGCAGTTGGCGACCCGCCTACGAGCAGTACTTC. This translates into CASSWRPAYEQYF.

This clonotype was recorded many times. The chain combines TRBV30 with TRBJ2-1; possibly TRBD1 or TRBD2 for D (5 bases each). The germline V gene has CDR1 GTSNPN and CDR2 SVGIG (reference sequence). This CDR3 spans 15 amino acids. Trimming shortened V by 0 bases and J by 3 bases, and 12 bases separated the two germline ends. Written as DNA, the CDR3 is TGTGCCTGGAGTGTACCCGGGGCCGTCTACAATGAGCAGTTCTTC. Amino acids: CAWSVPGAVYNEQFF.

DNA of the CDR3: TGTGCCACCTCTGACGGTAGGAGTGGAAAACTGTTTTTT. This encodes CATSDGRSGKLFF. The chain combines TRBV19 with TRBJ1-4; no reliable D call. The V end was cut by 10 bases, the J end by 10 bases, with 19 bases between. Germline V CDR1 and CDR2: LNHDA, SQIVND (reference sequence). This CDR3 has 13 residues.

The chain uses TRBV20-1 and TRBJ1-1; D gene unclear. With 1 base removed from V and 7 bases from J, the gap between germline ends came to 4 bases. Germline values: CDR1 DFQATT, CDR2 SNEGSKA (reference sequence). The CDR3 extends over 10 amino acids. The DNA for the CDR3 is TGCAGTGCTAGAGTCGTTGAAGCTTTCTTT. Its protein is CSARVVEAFF.

This clonotype appeared many times. The V gene is TRBV12-3 or TRBV12-4, the J gene TRBJ1-4, with D unresolved. The CDR3 loop spans 15 amino acids. Trimming took 5 bases from V and 1 from J, leaving 11 bases between them. The CDR3 sequence is CASSRQVGTNEKLFF. The CDR3 nucleotides are TGTGCCAGCAGTCGCCAGGTCGGAACTAATGAAAAACTGTTTTTT.

At least ten counts were recorded for this clonotype. The chain uses TRBV21-1 and TRBJ2-5; the D call in the table, TRBD1, was not verified against the DNA. TRBV21-1 is annotated as a pseudogene. The CDR3 is 15 residues long. CDR3 sequence: CASRETQGELGTQYF. As DNA, the CDR3 is TGTGCCAGCAGGGAAACACAGGGGGAACTTGGGACCCAGTACTTC.

In its sample, this clonotype was seen many times. The chain couples TRBV5-8 to TRBJ2-1; D ambiguous. Trimming pared 4 bases from V and 3 bases from J, leaving 17 bases between. CDR3 length: 16 amino acids. The V gene's germline CDR1 is SGHTS and CDR2 YDEGEE. CDR3 sequence: CASSPLVEVSYNEQFF. Written as DNA, the CDR3 is TGTGCCAGCAGCCCCCTGGTGGAAGTGAGCTACAATGAGCAGTTCTTC.

This clonotype has more than one count but fewer than ten. The chain links TRBV20-1 to TRBJ2-7; D possibly corresponds to TRBD1 (6 bases). Germline-derived CDR1 and CDR2 are DFQATT and SNEGSKA (reference sequence). The CDR3 runs 17 residues. Between the trimmed V and J ends, which lost 6 bases and 5 bases, there was a span of 29 bases. In DNA, the CDR3 is TGCAGTGCACGGCAACCCGGCGTCATGCCCAGGGGAAACGAGCAGTACTTC. Its translation: CSARQPGVMPRGNEQYF.

This clonotype was observed many times. DNA for the CDR3: TGCGCCAGCAGCTTGGTCTCACGGGGGGAGACCCAGTACTTC. Protein product: CASSLVSRGETQYF. The V and J genes are TRBV5-1 and TRBJ2-5, with D tentatively TRBD2 (6 bases). From germline, CDR1 is SGHRS and CDR2 YFSETQ. The CDR3 length is 14 residues. Trimming took off 0 bases at V and 5 bases at J, with 11 bases between the two ends.

V is TRBV6-2 or TRBV6-3 and J is TRBJ2-3; 7 bases fit TRBD2. Germline assignment: CDR1 MNHEY and CDR2 SVGEGT. Losses at the gene ends were 5 bases for V and 2 bases for J; bases not matched to a gene: 4. This CDR3 is 14 amino acids long. The CDR3 DNA is TGTGCCAGCAGTAGCGGGATCTCCACAGATACGCAGTATTTT. Residues: CASSSGISTDTQYF.

The sample holds a few counts of this clonotype. The V call is TRBV7-9, the J call TRBJ2-1; TRBD2 is a possible D gene (5 bases). The germline V gene encodes CDR1 SEHNR and CDR2 FQNEAQ (reference sequence). The ends were cut back, 4 bases at V and 5 bases at J, with 18 bases in the middle. The CDR3 loop spans 16 amino acids. The CDR3 region is CASSSIITPGNNEQFF. The CDR3 DNA is TGTGCCAGCAGCTCTATTATTACCCCGGGGAACAATGAGCAGTTCTTC.

In its sample, this clonotype was seen a few times. V gene TRBV5-6 combines with J gene TRBJ2-1; tentative D call: TRBD2 (6 bases). The V and J ends lost 0 bases and 2 bases respectively, with 12 bases between them. The CDR3 runs to 16 residues. Per the germline V gene, CDR1 is SGHDT and CDR2 is YYEEEE. In DNA, the CDR3 is TGTGCCAGCAGCTTGGTGGGGACTGGGGCCTACAATGAGCAGTTCTTC. Residues: CASSLVGTGAYNEQFF.

A few counts support this clonotype. The CDR3 nucleotides read TGCGCCAGCAGCCTGGGACGGCCTTTTGAAGCTTTCTTT. Amino acid sequence: CASSLGRPFEAFF. The chain joins TRBV5-1 to TRBJ1-1; D might be TRBD1 (5 bases). The CDR3 runs 13 residues. Germline loops: CDR1 SGHRS, CDR2 YFSETQ. V shed 4 bases and J shed 7 bases, with 14 bases lying between them.

In this sample, this clonotype turned up once. This sequence may be a read error, since a much larger clone differs from it by one base. As DNA, the CDR3 is TGTGCCAGCAGCGTAGGCCAAAGCCACGAGCAGTACTTC. Encoded protein: CASSVGQSHEQYF. The V gene is TRBV7-9, the J gene TRBJ2-7; D is undetermined. Germline lookup yields CDR1 SEHNR and CDR2 FQNEAQ (reference sequence). The CDR3 loop spans 13 amino acids. V was shortened by 5 bases and J by 5 bases, with 13 bases between the two germline ends.

This clonotype was counted ten times or more. The genes are TRBV12-3 or TRBV12-4 and TRBJ2-1; D is uncertain. This CDR3 has 12 amino acids. V lost 6 bases and J lost 9, with 12 bases in between. The CDR3 loop reads CASSPVQAEQFF. Written as DNA, the CDR3 is TGTGCCAGCAGCCCGGTGCAAGCTGAGCAGTTCTTC.

The chain is built from TRBV3-1 and TRBJ1-2, with 10 bases matching TRBD1. Looked up from germline, CDR1 is LGHDT and CDR2 is YNNKEL (reference sequence). V was clipped by 1 base and J by 8 bases; unmatched bases: 10. CDR3 size: 16 residues. CDR3 residues: CASSQGLGTGVLGYTF. In DNA form, the CDR3 reads TGTGCCAGCAGCCAAGGTTTGGGGACAGGGGTTTTGGGCTACACCTTC.

In its sample, this clonotype was seen many times. The V gene is TRBV27, the J gene TRBJ1-2; 8 positions agree with TRBD1. CDR3 length: 15 amino acids. J lost 4 bases, V lost 2 bases, and 6 bases had no gene match. The germline gives CDR1 MNHEY, CDR2 SMNVEV (reference sequence). CDR3 loop: CASSLGWGQAYGYTF. The CDR3 DNA reads TGTGCCAGCAGTTTAGGTTGGGGACAGGCCTATGGCTACACCTTC.

The V gene is TRBV6-2 or TRBV6-3, the J gene TRBJ1-2; maybe TRBD1 (5 bases). The CDR3 has 15 amino acids. Trimming removed 6 bases at V and 5 bases at J, with 19 bases between. Germline V gene lookup returns CDR1 MNHEY and CDR2 SVGEGT. The CDR3 loop is CASSLGIIGAYGYTF. The CDR3 nucleotides are TGTGCCAGCAGCCTCGGAATAATCGGGGCTTATGGCTACACCTTC.

This clonotype was found a few times. The genes are TRBV20-1 and TRBJ2-7, with TRBD2 as a possible D gene (6 bases). CDR1 and CDR2 (germline): DFQATT, SNEGSKA (reference sequence). The CDR3 covers 14 residues. The V gene lost 2 bases and the J gene lost 5 bases, with 16 bases spanning the gap. The CDR3 bases are TGCAGTGCTAGACAGACGGGACTCGGCCACGAGCAGTACTTC. This encodes CSARQTGLGHEQYF.

This clonotype was counted only a few times. The chain joins TRBV2 to TRBJ2-2, with D possibly TRBD1 on 5 matching bases. This CDR3 comprises 13 residues. Trimming took 3 bases from V and 7 from J, leaving 9 bases between them. CDR1 is SNHLY and CDR2 is FYNNEI in the germline V gene. This CDR3 is CASSDSRGGELFF. In nucleotides, the CDR3 is TGTGCCAGCAGTGATAGTAGGGGCGGGGAGCTGTTTTTT.

In its sample, this clonotype was seen many times. J is TRBJ2-1 and V is TRBV7-9; D remains ambiguous. The germline CDR1 and CDR2 sequences are SEHNR and FQNEAQ (reference sequence). Trimming removed 2 bases at V and 6 bases at J, with 5 bases between. This CDR3 has 12 amino acids. In DNA, the CDR3 is TGTGCCAGCAGCTTATACGGCAATGAGCAGTTCTTC. It codes for CASSLYGNEQFF.